This T cell receptor beta chain emerged from a study of T cell responses to AZD1222 COVID-19 vaccine. Background on the study: Second-dose schedules of about 4 or about 12 weeks were combined.

TCRdb's copy holds only in-frame clones and misses some; the assay was immunoSEQ multiplex PCR. The sample records fewer than 150,000 clones, around 88% being singletons. Overall study findings and caveats: Dominant at 160-218 and 743-854, vaccine-associated CD4 TCRs also spanned spike. Receipt of two AZD1222 doses was followed by a rise in Spike-specific TCR breadth and depth. Baseline serology detected seropositivity in only a handful of AZD1222 recipients.

Trimming pared 4 bases from V and 7 bases from J, leaving 10 bases between. Germline CDR1 is MNHEY and CDR2 is SVGAGI. The CDR3 consists of 12 residues. This clone was picked up one time. Its antigen is unknown. The sequence was collected from an adult in good health. The sequencing used peripheral blood, collected on day 0 of AZD1222 vaccination. The chain has TRBV6-5 and TRBJ1-1; D uncertain. The CDR3 DNA sequence: TGTGCCAGCAGTTCTGCCGGGGATGAAGCTTTCTTT. Translation gives CASSSAGDEAFF.